The clone carrying this TCR beta chain was picked up a small number of times. The CDR3 consists of 16 residues. Germline assignment: CDR1 SNHLY and CDR2 FYNNEI. The V and J ends lost 4 bases and 0 bases respectively, with 15 bases between them. TCRdb recomputed calls from the 5' RACE reads with MiXCR, one row per CDR3 protein. The sample contains 45,000 to 60,000 distinct CDR3 sequences, roughly 9% of which appear only once. The sample is drawn from a study of early T cells in non-severe SARS-CoV-2 infection. Sample: whole blood. The receptor was isolated from an adult who was a healthcare worker with PCR-confirmed SARS-CoV-2 infection or an uninfected control (not recorded which). This sequence joins TRBV2 and TRBJ2-5; D assignment may be TRBD1 or TRBD2 (6 bases each). The CDR3 sequence: CASSVEGEADQETQYF. CDR3 in DNA: TGTGCCAGCAGTGTCGAGGGGGAGGCAGACCAAGAGACCCAGTACTTC.